Below are 14 T cell receptor beta chains sequenced from a single sample in a study of diagnostic markers for celiac disease. TCRdb re-called the reads; every CDR3 protein appears as one record, without DNA. The sample data list approximately 7,500 distinct CDR3 sequences. Sequenced sample: either unsorted cells or a sorted T cell fraction (not recorded which). These receptors were collected from a human donor. This table probably holds off-target reads from a library built for another chain.

This clonotype counts as medium-sized (0.01 to 0.1%) by frequency. CDR3 loop: CASSVSPMGSYNEQFF. The chain is built from TRBV9 and TRBJ2-1; TCRdb picks TRBD2, but there is no DNA to check that call. The CDR3 runs 16 residues. Germline V gene lookup returns CDR1 SGDLS and CDR2 YYNGEE. The complete variable domain, with remaining parts taken from reference TRBV9 and TRBJ2-1, reads DSGVTQTPKHLITATGQRVTLRCSPRSGDLSVYWYQQSLDQGLQFLIQYYNGEERAKGNILERFSAQQFPDLHSELNLSSLELGDSALYFCASSVSPMGSYNEQFFGPGTRLTVL.

Its frequency marks this clonotype as medium-sized (0.01 to 0.1%). The chain recombines TRBV24-1 with TRBJ2-1. CDR3 size: 12 residues. CDR1 KGHDR and CDR2 SFDVKD come from the germline V gene. The CDR3 is CATSDYRNEQFF.

V usage is TRBV28 and J usage is TRBJ2-4; the TCRdb call, TRBD2, lacks DNA for checking. The CDR3 loop spans 17 amino acids. Germline V gene lookup returns CDR1 MDHEN and CDR2 SYDVKM. The CDR3 protein is CASSWTRAVRAKNIQYF. Looking up the rest from reference TRBV28 and TRBJ2-4 gives the full variable domain: DVKVTQSSRYLVKRTGEKVFLECVQDMDHENMFWYRQDPGLGLRLIYFSYDVKMKEKGDIPEGYSVSREKKERFSLILESASTNQTSMYLCASSWTRAVRAKNIQYFGAGTRLSVL.

Its frequency marks this clonotype as medium-sized. This chain connects TRBV19 to TRBJ2-4; without DNA, the TCRdb call of TRBD1 cannot be checked. This CDR3 is 11 amino acids long. CDR1 is LNHDA and CDR2 is SQIVND in the germline V gene (reference sequence). The CDR3 reads CASGRGDIQYF.

This clonotype counts as medium-sized (0.01 to 0.1%) by frequency. The chain combines TRBV7-6 with TRBJ2-5. The CDR3 consists of 16 residues. Germline V gene lookup returns CDR1 SGHVS and CDR2 FNYEAQ. Here the CDR3 reads CASSLAHIDNEETQYF.

The rearrangement links TRBV7-8 to TRBJ2-1; the D gene TCRdb calls, TRBD2, cannot be checked with no DNA. The CDR3 spans 15 residues. Germline loops: CDR1 SGHVS, CDR2 FQNEAQ. The CDR3 sequence is CASSHTSGPLNEQFF.

This chain links TRBV6-6 with TRBJ1-2; the TRBD1 assignment by TCRdb is unverifiable without DNA. This CDR3 region has 16 residues. CDR1 and CDR2 (germline): MNHNY, SVGAGI (reference sequence). The CDR3 is CASSYSMSGGRDGYTF.

The V call is TRBV18, the J call TRBJ2-1; TCRdb picks TRBD1, but there is no DNA to check that call. The germline V gene encodes CDR1 KGHSH and CDR2 LQKENI. The CDR3 extends over 21 amino acids. The CDR3 here is CASSPPYFVRLQGGLGNEQFF.

The chain carries TRBV10-2 and TRBJ2-1; TCRdb calls TRBD2, which cannot be checked without DNA. Germline assignment: CDR1 WSHSY and CDR2 SAAADI. The CDR3 sequence is 14 residues long. The chain's CDR3 is CASSFWTSSNEQFF.

CDR3: CSVDVGEKLFF. The V gene is TRBV29-1, the J gene TRBJ1-4. The CDR3 covers 11 residues. Germline V gene lookup returns CDR1 SQVTM and CDR2 ANQGSEA.

The chain links TRBV20-1 to TRBJ2-7; without DNA, the TCRdb call of TRBD2 cannot be checked. Germline values: CDR1 DFQATT, CDR2 SNEGSKA (reference sequence). The CDR3 loop spans 15 amino acids. Here the CDR3 reads CSQTHPGLAGGEQYF.

This clonotype is labeled medium-sized based on frequency. J is TRBJ1-4 and V is TRBV7-9. Germline CDR1 reads SEHNR; CDR2 reads FQNEAQ (reference sequence). The length of the CDR3 is 11 residues. The CDR3 protein is CASSASEKLFF.

Its frequency marks this clonotype as medium-sized. The chain joins TRBV4-3 to TRBJ2-7; checking the TCRdb D call of TRBD2 is not possible without DNA. The CDR3 sequence is 14 residues long. Germline loops: CDR1 LGHNA, CDR2 YSLEER. The CDR3 sequence is CASSQVSGLYEQYF.

Measured by frequency, this clonotype is medium-sized. V usage is TRBV7-9 and J usage is TRBJ2-5; lacking DNA, the TRBD2 call made by TCRdb goes unchecked. The CDR3 is 13 amino acids. Germline V lookup: CDR1 SEHNR, CDR2 FQNEAQ (reference sequence). The CDR3 reads CATELEGVETQYF.